This T cell receptor (beta chain) was identified during a study of blood T cell repertoires in COVID-19. Study-level background: Acute and convalescent COVID-19 specimens originated in the United States, Italy and Spain.

This clone was counted between two and nine times. Per the original data handling: Amplification of reference gene primers was used by the study to estimate nucleated cell counts. Profiled with immunoSEQ multiplex PCR; TCRdb holds only in-frame clones, not every one. For V, J and clone size, that table is used; D and trimming come from the DNA. The sample has some 160,000 clones; more than 65% are singletons. V was pared by 4 bases and J by 0 bases, with 3 bases of the junction left unmatched. Germline-derived CDR1 and CDR2 are WSHSY and SAAADI. CDR3 length: 15 amino acids. The sequenced material came from peripheral blood. The V and J genes are TRBV10-2 and TRBJ2-7; TRBD1 matches 10 bases. The sequence was collected from a man in his sixties with acute or convalescent COVID-19. CDR3 protein: CASSARTGGSYEQYF. CDR3 coding DNA: TGCGCCAGCAGTGCCAGGACAGGGGGCTCCTACGAGCAGTACTTC.